The clone carrying this TCR beta chain showed up just a few times. Its antigen remains unidentified. These data come from a study of T cell repertoires in cytomegalovirus infection. Study background: The study used recently identified HLA-C-restricted and well-studied HLA-B-restricted CMV epitopes. Public TCR beta signatures were indicative of both CMV infection and a matching HLA type. Study results and caveats: Summed frequency of shared TCR beta families picked out CMV carriers who also had the relevant HLA.

Via MiXCR, TCRdb re-called the reads, giving one row per CDR3 protein. This table holds 650,000 to 850,000 distinct CDR3 sequences, 29% found once. This clonotype was sampled from a human donor in good health (CMV status not recorded). Some clones in this sample may be carry-over from other donors' samples. The material sequenced was cultured CD8+ T cells from PBMCs, taken from culture after CMV antigen stimulation.

CDR3 protein: CASSLVLQGPQHF. The CDR3 DNA reads as TGTGCCAGCAGTTTAGTGCTACAGGGGCCCCAGCATTTT. The chain joins TRBV12-3 or TRBV12-4 to TRBJ1-5; D is perhaps TRBD1 (6 bases). This CDR3 has 13 amino acids. Trimming removed 1 base from V and 9 bases from J, with 10 bases in between.